A selection of T cell receptor beta chains follows, all from one sample in a study of long-term antiretroviral therapy in people with HIV. TCRdb's table, derived via immunoSEQ multiplex PCR, lists solely in-frame clones and lacks some. This sample has 25,000 to 30,000 clones; around 77% occur once, and the top ten carry 8.5% to 14%. The specimen comprised unsorted PBMCs, sampled 2.1 years after starting antiretroviral therapy. The source of these receptors is a young man with HIV. The CDR3 runs from the conserved cysteine through the conserved F or W. Each record gives: J gene, clone size, V gene, D gene, CDR3 DNA, CDR3 protein. The D gene is left open where the match is weak. The size entry is marked missing in some rows and otherwise reads once, few, many or a size class.

J gene: TRBJ2-1; clone size: -; V gene: TRBV7-8; D gene: -; CDR3 DNA: TGTGCCAGCAGCTTATCTCCCCCGGGCGGGGTCCCCGATGAGCAGTTCTTC; CDR3 protein: CASSLSPPGGVPDEQFF
J gene: TRBJ2-4; clone size: -; V gene: TRBV23-1; D gene: TRBD2; CDR3 DNA: TGCGCCAGCAGTCAGTCGGGGGGGTACAATAATCTAGCCAAAAACATTCAGTACTTC; CDR3 protein: CASSQSGGYNNLAKNIQYF
J gene: TRBJ1-1; clone size: -; V gene: TRBV7-9; D gene: TRBD1; CDR3 DNA: TGTGCCAGCAGCTCACAGGGGGCCCTCACTGAAGCTTTCTTT; CDR3 protein: CASSSQGALTEAFF
J gene: TRBJ2-7; clone size: once; V gene: TRBV10-2; D gene: -; CDR3 DNA: TGCGCCAGCAGTGAGTCGCTCTCCTCCTACGAGCAGTACTTC; CDR3 protein: CASSESLSSYEQYF
J gene: TRBJ1-2; clone size: -; V gene: TRBV28; D gene: TRBD1; CDR3 DNA: TGTGCCAGCAGTTTAATCGGAGAGAGGGGGCGATGGTATGGCTACACCTTC; CDR3 protein: CASSLIGERGRWYGYTF
J gene: TRBJ1-6; clone size: -; V gene: TRBV7-9; D gene: -; CDR3 DNA: TGTGCCAGCAGCTTAGACCTGGGGCCACCCCTCCACTTT; CDR3 protein: CASSLDLGPPLHF
J gene: TRBJ2-2; clone size: -; V gene: TRBV30; D gene: -; CDR3 DNA: TGTGCCTGGACGTCCCCAGGGACGGGCACCGGGGAGCTGTTTTTT; CDR3 protein: CAWTSPGTGTGELFF
J gene: TRBJ1-1; clone size: -; V gene: TRBV6-5; D gene: -; CDR3 DNA: TGTGCCAGCAGTAAATCTCTGGACCGGGCGGCACACTTT; CDR3 protein: CASSKSLDRAAHF
J gene: TRBJ1-1; clone size: -; V gene: TRBV7-2; D gene: -; CDR3 DNA: TGTGCCAGCAGCCCCCAAGGAATGAGCACTGAAGCTTTCTTT; CDR3 protein: CASSPQGMSTEAFF
J gene: TRBJ1-1; clone size: -; V gene: TRBV25-1; D gene: -; CDR3 DNA: TGTGCCAGCAGTGAATCCGCACAACCCAACACTGAAGCTTTCTTT; CDR3 protein: CASSESAQPNTEAFF
J gene: TRBJ2-4; clone size: -; V gene: TRBV6-1; D gene: -; CDR3 DNA: TGTGCCAGCAGCCTCGGGCAGGGCCCCCTTCAGTACTTC; CDR3 protein: CASSLGQGPLQYF
J gene: TRBJ2-7; clone size: -; V gene: TRBV7-2; D gene: TRBD2; CDR3 DNA: TGTGCCAGCAGCTTCTGGGCTAGCGGGAGCTACGAGCAGTACTTC; CDR3 protein: CASSFWASGSYEQYF
J gene: TRBJ1-2; clone size: -; V gene: TRBV19; D gene: -; CDR3 DNA: TGTGCCAGTAGTATCGTAGATGGTGGCTACACCTTC; CDR3 protein: CASSIVDGGYTF
J gene: TRBJ1-4; clone size: -; V gene: TRBV20-1; D gene: -; CDR3 DNA: TGCAGTGCTAGAGATAACGAGGTCCTGTTTTTT; CDR3 protein: CSARDNEVLFF
J gene: TRBJ1-2; clone size: -; V gene: TRBV7-8; D gene: -; CDR3 DNA: TGTGCCAGCAGCTTATTAGAAGGATCTAACTATGGCTACACCTTC; CDR3 protein: CASSLLEGSNYGYTF
J gene: TRBJ2-3; clone size: -; V gene: TRBV27; D gene: -; CDR3 DNA: TGTGCCAGCAGTTTACCCGACAGTAGCACAGATACGCAGTATTTT; CDR3 protein: CASSLPDSSTDTQYF
J gene: TRBJ2-2; clone size: few; V gene: TRBV19; D gene: TRBD2; CDR3 DNA: TGTGCCAGTAGTATCGCTAGCGGGAGTCTAACCGGGGAGCTGTTTTTT; CDR3 protein: CASSIASGSLTGELFF
J gene: TRBJ2-1; clone size: -; V gene: TRBV11-3; D gene: TRBD2; CDR3 DNA: TGTGCCAGCAGCTTAACGTCTAGCGGTTACAATGAGCAGTTCTTC; CDR3 protein: CASSLTSSGYNEQFF
J gene: TRBJ2-1; clone size: -; V gene: TRBV12-5; D gene: TRBD1; CDR3 DNA: TGTGCTAGTGGTTCAGGGACAGGCCTTTACAATGAGCAGTTCTTC; CDR3 protein: CASGSGTGLYNEQFF
J gene: TRBJ1-2; clone size: -; V gene: TRBV19; D gene: TRBD1; CDR3 DNA: TGTGCCAGTAGTATAGTTACGGGACAGGGTGATGGCTACACCTTC; CDR3 protein: CASSIVTGQGDGYTF
J gene: TRBJ2-5; clone size: once; V gene: TRBV27; D gene: -; CDR3 DNA: TGTGCCAGCAGTCCGTCCGGGAAGGGGACCCAGTACTTC; CDR3 protein: CASSPSGKGTQYF
J gene: TRBJ1-4; clone size: -; V gene: TRBV9; D gene: -; CDR3 DNA: TGTGCCAGCAGCGTAGCGAGAACAACTAATGAAAAACTGTTTTTT; CDR3 protein: CASSVARTTNEKLFF
J gene: TRBJ2-5; clone size: -; V gene: TRBV2; D gene: TRBD2; CDR3 DNA: TGTGCCAGCAGTGCCAATAGAGCGGGAGGGTTGGAGACCCAGTACTTC; CDR3 protein: CASSANRAGGLETQYF
J gene: TRBJ2-5; clone size: once; V gene: TRBV19; D gene: -; CDR3 DNA: TGTGCCAGTAGTAAAGAAGGGGTAGAGACCCAGTACTTC; CDR3 protein: CASSKEGVETQYF
J gene: TRBJ2-2; clone size: once; V gene: TRBV7-8; D gene: -; CDR3 DNA: TGTGCCAGCAGCTTACTCGGGGCCGGGGAGCTGTTTTTT; CDR3 protein: CASSLLGAGELFF
J gene: TRBJ2-7; clone size: -; V gene: TRBV11-3; D gene: TRBD2; CDR3 DNA: TGTGCCAGCAGCTTACTCAGCGGGGATGGTTACGAGCAGTACTTC; CDR3 protein: CASSLLSGDGYEQYF
J gene: TRBJ1-2; clone size: -; V gene: TRBV9; D gene: TRBD1; CDR3 DNA: TGTGCCAGCAGCGTAGATGGACAGGGGGCTAATGGCTACACCTTC; CDR3 protein: CASSVDGQGANGYTF
J gene: TRBJ1-1; clone size: -; V gene: TRBV11-2; D gene: -; CDR3 DNA: TGTGCCAGCAGCAACCCCGTGACTAAGGTTGAAGCTTTCTTT; CDR3 protein: CASSNPVTKVEAFF
J gene: TRBJ1-5; clone size: few; V gene: TRBV5-1; D gene: TRBD1; CDR3 DNA: TGCGCCAGCAGCTTAGGGGACAGGCTAGGGGGCAATCAGCCCCAGCATTTT; CDR3 protein: CASSLGDRLGGNQPQHF
J gene: TRBJ2-3; clone size: -; V gene: TRBV11-3; D gene: -; CDR3 DNA: -; CDR3 protein: CASSFGTGAPHF
J gene: TRBJ2-2; clone size: few; V gene: TRBV5-1; D gene: TRBD2; CDR3 DNA: TGCGCCAGCAGGGGTTCTAGCGGGAACACCGGGGAGCTGTTTTTT; CDR3 protein: CASRGSSGNTGELFF
J gene: TRBJ2-7; clone size: -; V gene: TRBV29-1; D gene: -; CDR3 DNA: TGCAGCGCGGTCACCCAGGGCGCCTACGAGCAGTACTTC; CDR3 protein: CSAVTQGAYEQYF